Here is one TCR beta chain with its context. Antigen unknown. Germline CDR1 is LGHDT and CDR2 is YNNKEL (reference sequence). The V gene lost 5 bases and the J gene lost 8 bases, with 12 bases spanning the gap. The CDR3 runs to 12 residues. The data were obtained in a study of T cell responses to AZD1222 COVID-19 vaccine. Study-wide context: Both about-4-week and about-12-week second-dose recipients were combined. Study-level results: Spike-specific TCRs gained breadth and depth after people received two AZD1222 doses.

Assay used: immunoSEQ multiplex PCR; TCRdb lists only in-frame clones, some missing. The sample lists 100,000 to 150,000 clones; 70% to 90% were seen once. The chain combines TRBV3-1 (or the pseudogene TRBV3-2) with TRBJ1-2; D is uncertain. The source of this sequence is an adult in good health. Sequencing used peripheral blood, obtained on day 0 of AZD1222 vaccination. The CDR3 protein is CASSKNGVGYTF. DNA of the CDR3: TGTGCCAGCAGCAAAAACGGGGTGGGCTACACCTTC.